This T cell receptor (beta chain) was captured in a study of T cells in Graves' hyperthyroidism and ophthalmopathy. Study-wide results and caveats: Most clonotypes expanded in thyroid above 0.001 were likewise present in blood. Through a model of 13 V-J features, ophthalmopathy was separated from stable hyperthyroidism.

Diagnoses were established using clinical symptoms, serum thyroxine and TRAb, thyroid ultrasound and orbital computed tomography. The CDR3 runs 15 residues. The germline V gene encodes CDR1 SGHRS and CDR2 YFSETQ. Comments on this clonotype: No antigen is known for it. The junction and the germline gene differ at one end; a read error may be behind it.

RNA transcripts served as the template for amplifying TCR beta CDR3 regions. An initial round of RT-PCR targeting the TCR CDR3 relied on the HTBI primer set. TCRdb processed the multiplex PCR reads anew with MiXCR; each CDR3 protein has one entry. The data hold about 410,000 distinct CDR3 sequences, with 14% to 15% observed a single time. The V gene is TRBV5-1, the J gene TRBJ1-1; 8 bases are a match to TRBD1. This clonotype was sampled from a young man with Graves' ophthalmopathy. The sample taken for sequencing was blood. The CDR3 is CASGLSVQGATEAFF. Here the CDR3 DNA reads TGCGCCAGCGGCTTGAGCGTCCAGGGGGCCACTGAAGCTTTCTTT.